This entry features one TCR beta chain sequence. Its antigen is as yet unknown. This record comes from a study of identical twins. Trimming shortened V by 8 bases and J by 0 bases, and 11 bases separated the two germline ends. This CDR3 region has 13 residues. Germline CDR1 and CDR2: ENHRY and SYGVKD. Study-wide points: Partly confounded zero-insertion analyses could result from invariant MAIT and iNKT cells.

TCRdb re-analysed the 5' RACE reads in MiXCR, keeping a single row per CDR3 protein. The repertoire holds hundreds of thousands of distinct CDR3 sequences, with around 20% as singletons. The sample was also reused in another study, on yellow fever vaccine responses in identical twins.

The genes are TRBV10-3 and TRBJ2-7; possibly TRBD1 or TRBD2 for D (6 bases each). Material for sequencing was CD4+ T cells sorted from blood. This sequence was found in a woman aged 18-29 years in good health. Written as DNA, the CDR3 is TGTGCCATCGGGGGCGGGGACTCCTACGAGCAGTACTTC. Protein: CAIGGGDSYEQYF.